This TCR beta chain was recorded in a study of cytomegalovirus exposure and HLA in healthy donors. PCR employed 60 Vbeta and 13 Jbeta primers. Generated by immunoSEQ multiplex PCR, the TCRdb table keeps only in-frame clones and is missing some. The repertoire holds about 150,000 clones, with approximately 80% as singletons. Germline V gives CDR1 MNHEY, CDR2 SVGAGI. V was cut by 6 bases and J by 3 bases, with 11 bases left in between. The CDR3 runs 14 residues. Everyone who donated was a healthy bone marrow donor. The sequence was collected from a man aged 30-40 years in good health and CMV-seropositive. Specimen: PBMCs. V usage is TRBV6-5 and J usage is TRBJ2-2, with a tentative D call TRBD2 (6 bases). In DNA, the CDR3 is TGTGCCAGCAGCGGGGGACTCCACACCGGGGAGCTGTTTTTT. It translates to CASSGGLHTGELFF.